In this sample, the clone carrying this T cell receptor beta chain turned up once. No antigen is known for it. The use of a sample-barcoded 5' primer and a J-beta primer mix characterized a second PCR of roughly 6 to 12 cycles. TCRdb redid the calling of the 5' RACE reads with MiXCR, one entry per CDR3 protein. Here the sample spans roughly 680,000 distinct CDR3 sequences, 49% being singletons. The record originates from a study of blood T cells in healthy people across ages. On the study more broadly: About one barcoded beta molecule per two T cells came from capture by template switching.

A minimum of 5 micrograms of total RNA was extracted per sample. Study results and caveats: Aged donors had fewer naive CD4+ cells and lower diversity than long-lived donors.

The source is a woman aged 60 to 75 in good health. The sequencing input was blood.

CDR3 sequence: CSASEGGLREKLFF. CDR3 bases: TGCAGTGCTAGCGAAGGGGGGCTCAGGGAAAAACTGTTTTTT. The chain employs TRBV20-1 and TRBJ1-4, with D possibly matching TRBD1 (6 bases). CDR1 DFQATT and CDR2 SNEGSKA come from the germline V gene (reference sequence). The length of the CDR3 is 14 residues. The ends were cut back, 3 bases at V and 8 bases at J, with 16 bases in the middle.